This is a list of T cell receptor beta chains from one sample in a study of cytomegalovirus exposure and HLA in healthy donors. Some clones are missing from TCRdb's copy, which holds only in-frame ones; the method was immunoSEQ multiplex PCR. The table includes under 200,000 clones, 70% to 80% detected once. The specimen sequenced was PBMCs. The source is a man aged 25 to 40 in good health and CMV-seropositive. Each CDR3 is given with its conserved first and last residue. D genes are given only for firm matches. A row's size may be missing; if present it is once, few, many or a size class.

cdr3_nt | cdr3_aa | v_call | clone_size | d_call | j_call
TGTGCCAGCAGCTTGGAGGGGGCGGGAACCTACAATGAGCAGTTCTTC | CASSLEGAGTYNEQFF | TRBV5-4 | - | - | TRBJ2-1
TGTGCCAGCAGCTCCGGAGAGACCCAGTACTTC | CASSSGETQYF | TRBV7-9 | - | - | TRBJ2-5
TGTGCCAGCAGCTCAACGACAGACAATGAGCAGTTCTTC | CASSSTTDNEQFF | TRBV7-9 | - | - | TRBJ2-1
TGTGCCAGCAGTTTAGGCGGGGGACAGCCCCAGCATTTT | CASSLGGGQPQHF | TRBV6-5 | few | - | TRBJ1-5
TGTGCCAGCAGTTACCCTGGGGGGTATAGCAATCAGCCCCAGCATTTT | CASSYPGGYSNQPQHF | TRBV6-7 | - | - | TRBJ1-5
TGTGCCAGCAGCCCAGCAGTCAGGGACTACGGCTACACCTTC | CASSPAVRDYGYTF | TRBV9 | few | - | TRBJ1-2
TGTGCCAGTAAGAGCGGGGTCAACGAGCAGTACTTC | CASKSGVNEQYF | TRBV21-1 | - | - | TRBJ2-7
TGTGCCAGCAGTTTGAGGGTCAGAAATTCACCCCTCCACTTT | CASSLRVRNSPLHF | TRBV28 | - | - | TRBJ1-6
TGTGCCAGTAGCCCGGGACAATTACAAGAGACCCAGTACTTC | CASSPGQLQETQYF | TRBV19 | - | - | TRBJ2-5
TGTGCCAGCAGTTCCGGGACACCCCTTCAGCCCCAGCATTTT | CASSSGTPLQPQHF | TRBV6-6 | - | - | TRBJ1-5
TGTGCCAGCAAAATGAGGGAGGATTCACCCCTCCACTTT | CASKMREDSPLHF | TRBV7-3 | - | - | TRBJ1-6
TGTGCCACCAGCAGAGGTTCCGGGACTAGCGGGACCCCGAACACCGGGGAGCTGTTTTTT | CATSRGSGTSGTPNTGELFF | TRBV15 | - | TRBD2 | TRBJ2-2
TGTGCCAGCAGTTATTCGACAGGGGTATTGAATGAAGCTTTCTTT | CASSYSTGVLNEAFF | TRBV6-5 | - | TRBD1 | TRBJ1-1
TGTGCCAGCAGCCCGAGATCGACAGGGGGCAACTACGAGCAGTACTTC | CASSPRSTGGNYEQYF | TRBV7-7 | few | TRBD1 | TRBJ2-7
TGTGCCAGCAGGTGGGACAGGGAAGGAAACACCATATATTTT | CASRWDREGNTIYF | TRBV7-9 | - | TRBD1 | TRBJ1-3